The rows below give T cell receptor beta chains drawn from one sample of a study of cytomegalovirus exposure and HLA in healthy donors. Profiling relied on immunoSEQ multiplex PCR, and the TCRdb table lists in-frame clones only, not all of them. Found here are over 150,000 clones, approximately 79% of them singletons; the top ten hold roughly 1.6%. The material sequenced was PBMCs. The receptors were gathered from a woman aged 18-35 years in good health and CMV-seronegative. Each CDR3 is given with its conserved first and last residue. A D gene is named only where the DNA matches it firmly. Expanded clones get a size class; other rows say once, few or many, or leave the size out.

d_gene: TRBD2; j_gene: TRBJ2-7; v_gene: TRBV7-2; abundance: .; CDR3aa: CASSALAGATYEQYF; CDR3nt: TGTGCCAGCAGCGCTCTAGCGGGGGCTACCTACGAGCAGTACTTC
d_gene: .; j_gene: TRBJ2-1; v_gene: TRBV7-3; abundance: .; CDR3aa: CASSAEVREDYYNEQFF; CDR3nt: TGTGCCAGCAGCGCCGAGGTGAGGGAGGATTATTACAATGAGCAGTTCTTC
d_gene: .; j_gene: TRBJ1-1; v_gene: TRBV27; abundance: .; CDR3aa: CASSFRGGNTEAFF; CDR3nt: TGTGCCAGCAGTTTTAGGGGCGGGAACACTGAAGCTTTCTTT
d_gene: .; j_gene: TRBJ1-1; v_gene: TRBV6-5; abundance: .; CDR3aa: CASRGQRNTEAFF; CDR3nt: TGTGCCAGCAGAGGACAGAGGAACACTGAAGCTTTCTTT
d_gene: .; j_gene: TRBJ1-1; v_gene: TRBV9; abundance: .; CDR3aa: CASSPSHYITEAFF; CDR3nt: TGTGCCAGCAGCCCCTCTCACTATATCACTGAAGCTTTCTTT
d_gene: .; j_gene: TRBJ2-2; v_gene: TRBV7-8; abundance: .; CDR3aa: CANGRSLTGELFF; CDR3nt: TGTGCCAATGGTCGGTCGCTCACCGGGGAGCTGTTTTTT
d_gene: TRBD1; j_gene: TRBJ2-7; v_gene: TRBV7-8; abundance: .; CDR3aa: CASSLRPGTVYEQYF; CDR3nt: TGTGCCAGCAGCTTAAGACCTGGGACAGTCTACGAGCAGTACTTC
d_gene: TRBD1; j_gene: TRBJ1-1; v_gene: TRBV19; abundance: .; CDR3aa: CASNPSETGVVGTEAFF; CDR3nt: TGTGCCAGTAACCCCTCCGAGACAGGGGTAGTGGGGACTGAAGCTTTCTTT
d_gene: TRBD2; j_gene: TRBJ2-3; v_gene: TRBV30; abundance: few; CDR3aa: CAWSLGLAGAADTQYF; CDR3nt: TGTGCCTGGAGCCTGGGACTAGCGGGAGCGGCAGATACGCAGTATTTT
d_gene: .; j_gene: TRBJ1-1; v_gene: TRBV10-3; abundance: once; CDR3aa: CAIRQGAGTEAFF; CDR3nt: TGTGCCATCAGACAGGGTGCGGGCACTGAAGCTTTCTTT
d_gene: TRBD1; j_gene: TRBJ1-5; v_gene: TRBV19; abundance: .; CDR3aa: CASSSTGFNQPQHF; CDR3nt: TGTGCCAGTAGTTCGACAGGGTTCAATCAGCCCCAGCATTTT
d_gene: TRBD1; j_gene: TRBJ1-4; v_gene: TRBV28; abundance: .; CDR3aa: CASSPGTGWREKLFF; CDR3nt: TGTGCCAGCAGTCCCGGGACAGGGTGGCGTGAAAAACTGTTTTTT
d_gene: TRBD2; j_gene: TRBJ2-1; v_gene: TRBV30; abundance: .; CDR3aa: CAWSVSGRNEQFF; CDR3nt: TGTGCCTGGAGTGTGAGCGGGAGGAATGAGCAGTTCTTC
d_gene: .; j_gene: TRBJ1-1; v_gene: TRBV10-2; abundance: .; CDR3aa: CASSESSLGRGGTEAFF; CDR3nt: TGCGCCAGCAGTGAGTCTTCGCTGGGACGCGGAGGGACTGAAGCTTTCTTT
d_gene: TRBD2; j_gene: TRBJ2-1; v_gene: TRBV7-9; abundance: few; CDR3aa: CASSLSGIEQFF; CDR3nt: TGTGCCAGCAGCTTAAGCGGGATTGAGCAGTTCTTC
d_gene: .; j_gene: TRBJ2-7; v_gene: TRBV21-1; abundance: .; CDR3aa: CASSREGQDSNSYEQYF; CDR3nt: TGTGCCAGCAGCCGAGAAGGGCAGGACAGCAACTCCTACGAGCAGTACTTC
d_gene: TRBD2; j_gene: TRBJ2-7; v_gene: TRBV6-1; abundance: once; CDR3aa: CARNRGGRTIYEQYF; CDR3nt: TGTGCCAGAAACCGGGGAGGGCGGACAATCTACGAGCAGTACTTC
d_gene: TRBD1; j_gene: TRBJ1-5; v_gene: TRBV28; abundance: .; CDR3aa: CASSLRQGYQPQHF; CDR3nt: TGTGCCAGCAGTTTAAGACAGGGCTATCAGCCCCAGCATTTT
d_gene: .; j_gene: TRBJ2-7; v_gene: TRBV27; abundance: once; CDR3aa: CASSPGLFYEQYF; CDR3nt: TGTGCCAGCAGTCCCGGACTGTTCTACGAGCAGTACTTC
d_gene: TRBD1; j_gene: TRBJ2-7; v_gene: TRBV6-5; abundance: .; CDR3aa: CASSSGQGTYEQYF; CDR3nt: TGTGCCAGCAGTTCCGGACAGGGTACCTACGAGCAGTACTTC
d_gene: .; j_gene: TRBJ1-1; v_gene: TRBV5-6; abundance: few; CDR3aa: CASSPGQSHEAFF; CDR3nt: TGTGCCAGCAGCCCCGGACAGTCTCATGAAGCTTTCTTT
d_gene: TRBD2; j_gene: TRBJ2-1; v_gene: TRBV15; abundance: .; CDR3aa: CATSRVPSGGRNEQFF; CDR3nt: TGTGCCACCAGCAGAGTACCTAGCGGGGGGCGGAATGAGCAGTTCTTC
d_gene: .; j_gene: TRBJ2-2; v_gene: TRBV18; abundance: .; CDR3aa: CASSPLGAGGITGELFF; CDR3nt: TGTGCCAGCTCACCTCTGGGAGCAGGGGGGATCACCGGGGAGCTGTTTTTT
d_gene: .; j_gene: TRBJ2-1; v_gene: TRBV7-9; abundance: .; CDR3aa: CASSLAVTSAGSSYNEQFF; CDR3nt: TGTGCCAGCAGCTTAGCTGTCACTTCCGCGGGGAGCTCCTACAATGAGCAGTTCTTC
d_gene: TRBD1; j_gene: TRBJ1-2; v_gene: TRBV9; abundance: .; CDR3aa: CASSVDGDSGYTF; CDR3nt: TGTGCCAGCAGCGTAGACGGGGACAGTGGCTACACCTTC
d_gene: .; j_gene: TRBJ1-5; v_gene: TRBV10-3; abundance: .; CDR3aa: CAISAQVAPNQPQHF; CDR3nt: TGTGCCATCAGTGCACAGGTAGCCCCTAATCAGCCCCAGCATTTT
d_gene: TRBD1; j_gene: TRBJ1-5; v_gene: TRBV7-8; abundance: .; CDR3aa: CASSLGDRILPGNQPQHF; CDR3nt: TGTGCCAGCAGCTTAGGGGACAGGATCTTGCCCGGCAATCAGCCCCAGCATTTT
d_gene: .; j_gene: TRBJ1-2; v_gene: TRBV28; abundance: .; CDR3aa: CASSLSSDNYGYTF; CDR3nt: TGTGCCAGCAGTTTATCTTCAGATAACTATGGCTACACCTTC